This T cell receptor beta chain appears in the sequencing data of a study of blood T cell repertoires in COVID-19. In the authors' workflow: Amplification from reference gene primers served as the basis for estimated nucleated cell counts. The protocol was immunoSEQ multiplex PCR, while the TCRdb copy is restricted to in-frame clones and leaves out a portion. V, J and clone size are taken as reported in that table, and D and trimming were inferred from the DNA itself. The sample lists roughly 120,000 clones, roughly 86% occurring once. Germline assignment: CDR1 MGHDK and CDR2 SYGVNS. This CDR3 is built from 15 residues. V dropped 1 base and J dropped 10 bases, with 19 bases sitting between them.

This TCR was sampled from a man aged 40-50 years with acute or convalescent COVID-19. Source material: peripheral blood. The rearrangement uses TRBV25-1 and TRBJ1-1; D perhaps matches TRBD1 (5 bases). The CDR3 reads CASSELSGEGIGAFF. The CDR3 DNA reads as TGTGCCAGCAGTGAATTAAGTGGGGAGGGGATTGGAGCTTTCTTT.